This entry concerns a single T cell receptor beta chain. Its matching antigen is unknown. PCR was performed using 60 Vbeta and 13 Jbeta primers. TCRdb's table, derived via immunoSEQ multiplex PCR, lists solely in-frame clones and lacks some. The sample shows about 94,000 clones, approximately 71% of them seen only once. The data were taken from a study of cytomegalovirus exposure and HLA in healthy donors. The CDR3 consists of 15 residues. Germline V gene sequence: CDR1 SGHRS, CDR2 YFSETQ. Losses at the gene ends were 3 bases for V and 2 bases for J; bases not matched to a gene: 3. Findings of the study overall: Later genetic work tied a missense DCLRE1C variant to beta-chain V and J trimming. It was only CMV serostatus that was available as immune exposure information.

The chain is built from TRBV5-1 and TRBJ2-1, with 9 bases identical to TRBD1. This receptor was taken from a man aged 30-40 years in good health and CMV-seronegative. The sample comprised PBMCs. This CDR3 reads CASSCGQGTYNEQFF. In nucleotides, the CDR3 is TGCGCCAGCAGCTGTGGACAGGGGACCTACAATGAGCAGTTCTTC.